The sample holds a few counts of the clone carrying this T cell receptor (beta chain). Its antigen remains unidentified. The CDR3 loop spans 15 amino acids. Looked up from germline, CDR1 is MNHEY and CDR2 is SVGEGT. Trimming took off 7 bases at V and 7 bases at J, with 23 bases between the two ends. From RNA, the CDR3 regions of TCR beta chains were amplified and sequenced. First-round RT-PCR used HTBI primers; second-round multiplex PCR followed. TCRdb fed the multiplex PCR reads into MiXCR, producing one record per CDR3 protein. This sample has 1 million to 1.3 million distinct CDR3 sequences, with about two fifths found just once. The source of the sample is a study of Graves' ophthalmopathy and Graves' hyperthyroidism. Study results and limitations: As the model predicted ophthalmopathy progression, it achieved a sensitivity of just over 70% and a specificity of 72.22%.

Sequencing was done on a sample of peripheral blood or thyroid tissue (not recorded which). The clonotype comes from an adult man with Graves' hyperthyroidism. This rearrangement joins TRBV6-2 or TRBV6-3 to TRBJ2-7; tentative D call: TRBD2 (6 bases). CDR3 coding DNA: TGTGCCAGCACTAGTAGACCGGGACTGATGAAGGAGCAGTACTTC. Residues: CASTSRPGLMKEQYF.